This T cell receptor (beta chain) derives from a study of CD8+ T cells in alopecia areata. Study-wide points: The study found that many expanded lesional clones persisted in scalp and blood during tofacitinib.

On this clone itself: Its specificity is unknown.

RNA, once extracted, was reverse transcribed into cDNA for use as the sequencing template. Some clones are missing from TCRdb's copy, which holds only in-frame ones; the method was immunoSEQ multiplex PCR. This sample carries under 350,000 clones, roughly 50% of them seen once, and the ten largest clones take approximately 1.7%. The CDR3 spans 17 residues. V was clipped by 4 bases and J by 7 bases; unmatched bases: 13. Germline V CDR1 and CDR2: MNHEY, SMNVEV (reference sequence). The treatment denotes: oral pan-JAK inhibitor, 5-10 mg twice daily. This clonotype was sampled from a human donor with alopecia areata. V is TRBV27 and J is TRBJ2-2; 9 bases are shared with TRBD1. The input for sequencing was CD4+ T cells sorted from blood, taken at week 24, from a patient treated with tofacitinib. The CDR3 is CASSSSAADRGSGELFF. CDR3 bases: TGTGCCAGCAGTTCCTCCGCGGCGGACAGGGGCAGCGGGGAGCTGTTTTTT.